What follows are 30 T cell receptor beta chains derived from one specimen sequenced in a study of T cell repertoires in cytomegalovirus infection (dated by TCRdb to about 2019). Instrument used: Illumina HiSeq 1500. Starting from the raw public reads, TCRdb applied fastp trimming at Q25, assembled clones with MiXCR and retained in-frame beta chains. Under each unique CDR3 protein, matching rows form one entry showing the most common genes and DNA. The sample includes a few hundred thousand distinct CDR3 sequences, with 9.5% observed a single time. The ten top clones hold about 3.9% of the sample. Sample: PBMCs. These receptors came from a human donor in good health (CMV status not recorded). Some clones in this sample may be carry-over from other donors' samples.

In its sample, this clonotype was seen a few times. The gene calls are TRBV19 and TRBJ2-2; D may be TRBD2 (6 bases). The V end lost 5 bases, the J end lost 1 base, and 17 bases lay between the germline ends. This CDR3 comprises 17 residues. Germline lookup yields CDR1 LNHDA and CDR2 SQIVND (reference sequence). The CDR3 loop is CASSGTLAPGNTGELFF. The DNA of the CDR3 is TGTGCCAGTAGTGGGACTTTAGCGCCCGGGAACACCGGGGAGCTGTTTTTT.

This clonotype showed up many times. The chain has TRBV7-3 and TRBJ2-1; D might be TRBD2 (7 bases). The CDR3 contains 15 residues. V was clipped by 2 bases and J by 5 bases, with 13 bases between them. Germline V gives CDR1 SGHTA, CDR2 FQGTGA. CDR3 coding DNA: TGTGCCAGCAGCTTAGGGGGGGCTGAGCACAATGAGCAGTTCTTC. Translated: CASSLGGAEHNEQFF.

This clonotype was seen at least ten times. This chain uses TRBV7-6 with TRBJ2-7; D unresolved. Trimming cost V 5 bases and J 6 bases, with 17 bases left between them. CDR1 and CDR2 from the germline V gene are SGHVS and FNYEAQ. CDR3 length equals 14 residues. The CDR3 sequence: CASSPRAIPSEQYF. As DNA, the CDR3 is TGTGCCAGCAGCCCCCGGGCGATCCCATCCGAGCAGTACTTC.

This clonotype appeared many times. The CDR3 bases are TGTGCCAGCAGCTTAGAGTGGGCAGGGGGTCGGAACACTGAAGCTTTCTTT. Its protein is CASSLEWAGGRNTEAFF. The rearrangement links TRBV7-2 to TRBJ1-1, with 7 bases lining up with TRBD1. V trimming: 1 base; J trimming: 1 base; junction bases outside the gene matches: 9. This CDR3 spans 17 amino acids. CDR1 is SGHTA and CDR2 is FQGNSA in the germline V gene.

CDR3: CASRLAGAGNTIYF. The CDR3 nucleotides read TGTGCCAGCAGGCTCGCAGGGGCCGGAAACACCATATATTTT. The V gene is TRBV7-2, the J gene TRBJ1-3; maybe TRBD1 (6 bases). V lost 6 bases and J lost 4, with 13 bases in between. The CDR3 is 14 residues long. The V gene's germline CDR1 is SGHTA and CDR2 FQGNSA.

This clonotype was detected a few times. The chain joins TRBV3-1 to TRBJ1-5; D not certain. CDR3 length: 16 amino acids. Germline-derived CDR1 and CDR2 are LGHDT and YNNKEL (reference sequence). Between the trimmed V and J ends, which lost 0 bases and 4 bases, there was a span of 13 bases. CDR3 protein: CASSQDPIGKNQPQHF. The CDR3, as DNA: TGTGCCAGCAGCCAAGATCCGATAGGGAAAAATCAGCCCCAGCATTTT.

This clonotype was counted at least ten times. The chain links TRBV7-6 to TRBJ1-1, with D perhaps TRBD1 (5 bases). V was trimmed by 2 bases and J by 7 bases, leaving 11 bases between them. CDR1 and CDR2 from the germline V gene are SGHVS and FNYEAQ. The CDR3 is 13 residues long. CDR3 in amino acids: CASSLNLQGEAFF. CDR3 nucleotide sequence: TGTGCCAGCAGCTTAAATCTTCAGGGTGAAGCTTTCTTT.

The V call is TRBV4-3, the J call TRBJ2-7; 10 bases are shared with TRBD1. J lost 3 bases, V lost 1 base, and 6 bases had no gene match. This CDR3 spans 16 amino acids. Germline V gene data show CDR1 as LGHNA and CDR2 as YSLEER. The CDR3, as DNA: TGCGCCAGCAGCCAAGCCCCCAGGACAGGGGGCTACGAGCAGTACTTC. This sequence encodes CASSQAPRTGGYEQYF.

The V gene is TRBV20-1, the J gene TRBJ2-7, with 8 bases fitting TRBD2. Trimming at V came to 3 bases and at J to 2 bases, leaving 3 bases not matched to a gene. Germline-derived CDR1 and CDR2 are DFQATT and SNEGSKA (reference sequence). The CDR3 runs to 13 residues. The CDR3 region has the DNA TGCAGTGCTAGCGGGAGGGATGCCTACGAGCAGTACTTC. It yields the protein CSASGRDAYEQYF.

A few counts support this clonotype. The chain uses TRBV7-9 and TRBJ1-2; TRBD1 matches 7 bases. The germline V gene encodes CDR1 SEHNR and CDR2 FQNEAQ (reference sequence). The CDR3 is 12 residues long. The J segment lost 8 bases and the V segment lost 3 bases, leaving 3 bases of the junction unmatched. Here the CDR3 reads CASSFNRGGYTF. The CDR3 nucleotides are TGTGCCAGCAGCTTCAACAGGGGAGGCTACACCTTC.

The chain couples TRBV19 to TRBJ2-7; 10 nucleotides align to TRBD1. Germline V lookup: CDR1 LNHDA, CDR2 SQIVND (reference sequence). After removal of 7 bases from V and 5 bases from J, the junction contained 8 bases not matched to a gene. The CDR3 is made up of 14 amino acids. The CDR3 DNA sequence: TGTGCCAGTAACCCGGGACAGGGGTACGACGAGCAGTACTTC. Protein sequence: CASNPGQGYDEQYF.

This clonotype was seen a few times. The chain employs TRBV9 and TRBJ1-1, with 9 bases fitting TRBD1. The J segment lost 8 bases and the V segment lost 3 bases, leaving 8 bases of the junction unmatched. The CDR3 covers 14 residues. Germline CDR1 reads SGDLS; CDR2 reads YYNGEE. The DNA of the CDR3 is TGTGCCAGCAGCGGCACTGGGACAGGGCCCGAAGCTTTCTTT. Encoded protein: CASSGTGTGPEAFF. Supplemented by reference TRBV9 and TRBJ1-1, the full variable domain reads DSGVTQTPKHLITATGQRVTLRCSPRSGDLSVYWYQQSLDQGLQFLIQYYNGEERAKGNILERFSAQQFPDLHSELNLSSLELGDSALYFCASSGTGTGPEAFFGQGTRLTVV.

This clonotype was found many times. The genes are TRBV7-2 and TRBJ2-1; 13 nucleotides align to TRBD2. Trimming cost V 4 bases and J 9 bases; bases outside gene matches: 6. The CDR3 is made up of 15 amino acids. Germline values: CDR1 SGHTA, CDR2 FQGNSA. The CDR3 region is CASSYGLAGVSEQFF. CDR3 nucleotide sequence: TGTGCCAGCAGCTACGGACTAGCGGGAGTAAGTGAGCAGTTCTTC.

This clonotype was found many times. This sequence joins TRBV28 and TRBJ2-7; 7 bases agree with TRBD2. CDR1 and CDR2 from the germline V gene are MDHEN and SYDVKM. The CDR3 is 14 residues long. V shed 7 bases, J shed 5 bases, and the junction held 11 bases outside the gene matches. The CDR3 bases are TGTGCCAGCACCTGGGGCGGGAGATCGAACGAGCAGTACTTC. Translated, it gives CASTWGGRSNEQYF.

The V and J genes are TRBV28 and TRBJ1-1; 10 bases are a match to TRBD1. Germline trimming cut 6 bases from V and 6 bases from J; bases unmatched to any gene: 10. Germline V gives CDR1 MDHEN, CDR2 SYDVKM. This CDR3 has 15 residues. In DNA form, the CDR3 reads TGTGCCAGCAGCCGGGACAGGGGTGGTCGCTCTGAAGCTTTCTTT. Translating gives CASSRDRGGRSEAFF.

This clonotype was found a few times. This rearrangement joins TRBV25-1 to TRBJ1-6, with 10 positions matching TRBD1. Germline assignment: CDR1 MGHDK and CDR2 SYGVNS. The CDR3 has 15 residues. V lost 6 bases to trimming and J lost 2 bases; unmatched junction nucleotides: 1. The DNA for the CDR3 is TGTGCCAGCAGGGACAGGGGGGCCTATAATTCACCCCTCCACTTT. Amino acid sequence: CASRDRGAYNSPLHF. The full variable domain, completed using reference TRBV25-1 and TRBJ1-6, is EADIYQTPRYLVIGTGKKITLECSQTMGHDKMYWYQQDPGMELHLIHYSYGVNSTEKGDLSSESTVSRIRTEHFPLTLESARPSHTSQYLCASRDRGAYNSPLHFGNGTRLTVT.

The rearrangement uses TRBV5-4 and TRBJ2-7; possible D gene TRBD1, 6 bases. CDR3 length: 15 amino acids. The germline CDR1 and CDR2 sequences are SGHNT and YYREEE (reference sequence). The V end was cut by 0 bases, the J end by 1 base, with 11 bases between. The CDR3 spells CASSLAGQSSYEQYF. The CDR3 region has the DNA TGTGCCAGCAGCTTGGCGGGACAATCTTCCTACGAGCAGTACTTC. The complete variable domain, with remaining parts taken from reference TRBV5-4 and TRBJ2-7, reads ETGVTQSPTHLIKTRGQQVTLRCSSQSGHNTVSWYQQALGQGPQFIFQYYREEENGRGNFPPRFSGLQFPNYSSELNVNALELDDSALYLCASSLAGQSSYEQYFGPGTRLTVT.

This clonotype has at least ten counts. The rearrangement uses TRBV28 and TRBJ1-5; 7 positions agree with TRBD1. CDR3 length equals 13 residues. In germline, CDR1 is MDHEN, CDR2 SYDVKM. The junction had 8 bases not matched to a gene; V was cut back by 9 bases and J by 6 bases. In DNA form, the CDR3 reads TGTGCCAGTGTGTCAGGGGGTCGTCAGCCCCAGCATTTT. Residues: CASVSGGRQPQHF. The complete variable domain, with remaining parts taken from reference TRBV28 and TRBJ1-5, reads DVKVTQSSRYLVKRTGEKVFLECVQDMDHENMFWYRQDPGLGLRLIYFSYDVKMKEKGDIPEGYSVSREKKERFSLILESASTNQTSMYLCASVSGGRQPQHFGDGTRLSIL.

V and J are TRBV19 and TRBJ1-4; D uncertain. V gave up 9 bases and J gave up 0 bases, with 14 bases separating them. Germline V gene data show CDR1 as LNHDA and CDR2 as SQIVND (reference sequence). The CDR3 contains 15 residues. In nucleotides, the CDR3 is TGTGCCAGCAGAGACCGCCCTGCAACTAATGAAAAACTGTTTTTT. Encoded protein: CASRDRPATNEKLFF.

This clonotype was observed many times. CDR3 coding DNA: TGCAGTGCCGTGGGGGTGGCGTACAATGAGCAGTTCTTC. Its protein product is CSAVGVAYNEQFF. This chain connects TRBV20-1 to TRBJ2-1; the D gene could be TRBD1 or TRBD2 (5 bases each). CDR1 DFQATT and CDR2 SNEGSKA come from the germline V gene (reference sequence). V dropped 6 bases and J dropped 4 bases, with 13 bases sitting between them. This CDR3 has 13 residues.

This clonotype has a count of ten or more. The chain couples TRBV28 to TRBJ2-7; 8 nucleotides line up with TRBD1. The ends lost 11 bases at V and 3 bases at J; junction bases unmatched: 9. Germline CDR1 and CDR2: MDHEN and SYDVKM. The CDR3 consists of 13 residues. CDR3 DNA: TGTGCCTCCCTGGACAGGGAGATCTACGAGCAGTACTTC. This sequence encodes CASLDREIYEQYF.

This clonotype was detected only a few times. The chain carries TRBV3-1 and TRBJ2-7, with 8 bases that match TRBD1. V shed 4 bases and J 2 bases; nucleotides not matched to a gene: 7. CDR3 length: 15 residues. CDR1 LGHDT and CDR2 YNNKEL come from the germline V gene (reference sequence). CDR3 region: CASSPATGDTYEQYF. The CDR3 nucleotides are TGTGCCAGCAGCCCAGCGACAGGGGACACCTACGAGCAGTACTTC.

This chain connects TRBV7-2 to TRBJ1-1, with TRBD1 identical over 9 bases. Germline V gene lookup returns CDR1 SGHTA and CDR2 FQGNSA. The V and J ends lost 5 bases and 6 bases, in that order; junction bases with no gene match: 10. CDR3 length equals 15 residues. CDR3 loop: CASSPTGTGLAEAFF. CDR3 in DNA: TGTGCCAGCAGCCCTACCGGGACAGGGCTCGCTGAAGCTTTCTTT.

The sample holds many counts of this clonotype. The rearrangement joins TRBV7-2 to TRBJ1-2, with 7 positions matching TRBD1. V gave up 4 bases and J gave up 6 bases; unmatched junction bases: 11. This CDR3 spans 15 amino acids. Germline V CDR1 and CDR2: SGHTA, FQGNSA. The CDR3 protein is CASSSDRGQKDGYTF. In DNA form, the CDR3 reads TGTGCCAGCAGCTCCGACCGGGGACAGAAGGATGGCTACACCTTC. The complete variable domain, with remaining parts taken from reference TRBV7-2 and TRBJ1-2, reads GAGVSQSPSNKVTEKGKDVELRCDPISGHTALYWYRQSLGQGLEFLIYFQGNSAPDKSGLPSDRFSAERTGGSVSTLTIQRTQQEDSAVYLCASSSDRGQKDGYTFGSGTRLTVV.

This clonotype was seen a handful of times. This chain uses TRBV6-5 with TRBJ1-1; tentatively, D is TRBD1 (6 bases). V lost 6 bases and J 8 bases, leaving 19 bases between the germline ends. The CDR3 consists of 14 residues. Germline CDR1 MNHEY, CDR2 SVGAGI. The CDR3 region is CASSADRFNMEAFF. The CDR3 DNA sequence: TGTGCCAGCAGCGCCGACAGGTTTAATATGGAAGCTTTCTTT.

This clonotype turned up a few times. The chain links TRBV7-3 to TRBJ2-1, with D unclear. The length of the CDR3 is 15 residues. Germline-derived CDR1 and CDR2 are SGHTA and FQGTGA. Trimming left V 0 bases short and J 7 bases short, with 13 bases between. The CDR3 nucleotides read TGTGCCAGCAGCTTAACGGAAGCAGCTTTGAATGAGCAGTTCTTC. Protein product: CASSLTEAALNEQFF. Using reference TRBV7-3 and TRBJ2-1 for the parts outside the CDR3, the full variable domain is GAGVSQTPSNKVTEKGKYVELRCDPISGHTALYWYRQSLGQGPEFLIYFQGTGAADDSGLPNDRFFAVRPEGSVSTLKIQRTERGDSAVYLCASSLTEAALNEQFFGPGTRLTVL.

In its sample, this clonotype was seen many times. The chain has TRBV7-8 and TRBJ2-3, with a weak D call TRBD1 (5 bases). This CDR3 spans 16 amino acids. The V end was cut by 5 bases, the J end by 3 bases, with 18 bases between. CDR1 is SGHVS, CDR2 FQNEAQ, per germline. Here the CDR3 DNA reads TGTGCCAGCAGCCCCGTCAAGGGGTCTAAAACAGATACGCAGTATTTT. Translated, it gives CASSPVKGSKTDTQYF.

The rearrangement uses TRBV12-3 or TRBV12-4 and TRBJ1-3; the match to TRBD1 covers 9 bases. After removal of 7 bases from V and 4 bases from J, the junction contained 8 bases not matched to a gene. CDR3 length equals 15 residues. CDR3 residues: CASMSSGTGGNTIYF. As DNA, the CDR3 is TGTGCCAGCATGTCCTCAGGGACAGGGGGAAACACCATATATTTT.

This clonotype was found a few times. The V gene is TRBV27, the J gene TRBJ1-1; 7 bases line up with TRBD1. In germline, CDR1 is MNHEY, CDR2 SMNVEV (reference sequence). Unmatched junction bases numbered 8, after V lost 2 bases and J lost 5 bases. The CDR3 has 15 amino acids. CDR3 sequence reads: CASSLGNRGGTEAFF. In nucleotides, the CDR3 is TGTGCCAGCAGTTTAGGGAACAGGGGTGGAACTGAAGCTTTCTTT.

This clonotype was seen many times. The chain is built from TRBV7-2 and TRBJ2-5, with 10 bases lining up with TRBD2. Looked up from germline, CDR1 is SGHTA and CDR2 is FQGNSA. The CDR3 sequence is 15 residues long. Trimming cost V 0 bases and J 6 bases; bases outside gene matches: 4. CDR3 nucleotide sequence: TGTGCCAGCAGCTTAGCAACTAGCGGGATAAAGACCCAGTACTTC. This translates into CASSLATSGIKTQYF. The full variable domain, its missing parts supplied by reference TRBV7-2 and TRBJ2-5, is GAGVSQSPSNKVTEKGKDVELRCDPISGHTALYWYRQSLGQGLEFLIYFQGNSAPDKSGLPSDRFSAERTGGSVSTLTIQRTQQEDSAVYLCASSLATSGIKTQYFGPGTRLLVL.